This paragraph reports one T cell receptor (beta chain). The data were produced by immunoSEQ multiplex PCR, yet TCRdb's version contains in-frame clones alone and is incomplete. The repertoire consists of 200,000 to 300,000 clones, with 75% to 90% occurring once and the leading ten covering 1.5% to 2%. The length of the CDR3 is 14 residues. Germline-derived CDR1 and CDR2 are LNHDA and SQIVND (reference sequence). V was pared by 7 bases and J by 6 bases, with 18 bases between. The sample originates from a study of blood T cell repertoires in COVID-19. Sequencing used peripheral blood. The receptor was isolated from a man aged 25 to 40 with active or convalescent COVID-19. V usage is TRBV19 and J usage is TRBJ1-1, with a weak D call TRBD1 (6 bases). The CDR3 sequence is CASTVSDSRAEAFF. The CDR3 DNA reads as TGTGCCAGTACCGTATCGGACAGTCGCGCTGAAGCTTTCTTT.